The 21 T cell receptor beta chains reported below all come from one sample, sequenced in a study of blood T cell repertoires in COVID-19. Sequencing used immunoSEQ multiplex PCR; TCRdb keeps in-frame clones, though not all of them. The sample lists tens of thousands of clones; about 86% were seen once. The sequenced material came from peripheral blood. The source is a woman aged 55-70 years with COVID-19, enrolled during active disease.

V gene TRBV7-9 combines with J gene TRBJ1-5; TRBD1 matches at 10 bases. Germline CDR1 is SEHNR and CDR2 is FQNEAQ (reference sequence). This CDR3 comprises 13 residues. Trimming took 5 bases from V and 16 from J; bases not matched to a gene: 11. The CDR3 region is CASSTKPGTGVHF. CDR3 nucleotides: TGTGCCAGCAGCACAAAACCCGGGACAGGGGTACATTTT. The whole variable domain, remainder taken from reference TRBV7-9 and TRBJ1-5, is DTGVSQNPRHKITKRGQNVTFRCDPISEHNRLYWYRQTLGQGPEFLTYFQNEAQLEKSRLLSDRFSAERPKGSFSTLEIQRTEQGDSAMYLCASSTKPGTGVHFGDGTRLSIL.

This chain joins TRBV27 and TRBJ2-7, with unresolved D. V gave up 6 bases and J gave up 2 bases, with 11 bases separating them. The V gene's germline CDR1 is MNHEY and CDR2 SMNVEV (reference sequence). The CDR3 runs to 13 residues. CDR3 sequence reads: CASSLKPAYEQYF. Written as DNA, the CDR3 is TGTGCCAGCAGCTTAAAGCCCGCCTACGAGCAGTACTTC.

This clone has a single count. The V call is TRBV18, the J call TRBJ2-1; 7 bases align to TRBD2. The CDR3 sequence is 16 residues long. CDR1 is KGHSH and CDR2 is LQKENI in the germline V gene. Losses at the gene ends were 0 bases for V and 9 bases for J; bases not matched to a gene: 11. DNA for the CDR3: TGTGCCAGCTCACCACCGGGGGGGGGAGTAGCGTCTGAGCAGTTCTTC. Its translation is CASSPPGGGVASEQFF.

This chain joins TRBV6-4 and TRBJ1-2; D is unresolved. V shed 5 bases and J shed 8 bases, with 15 bases lying between them. The CDR3 is 13 residues long. Germline V gene lookup returns CDR1 MRHNA and CDR2 SNTAGT. In nucleotides, the CDR3 is TGTGCCAGCAGTCCTAACCCGACGGGAGGCTACACCTTC. It is translated as CASSPNPTGGYTF.

This clone has more than one count but fewer than ten. The chain has TRBV7-2 and TRBJ2-7; the match to TRBD1 covers 9 bases. Germline CDR1 SGHTA, CDR2 FQGNSA. The ends lost 5 bases at V and 7 bases at J; junction bases unmatched: 3. The CDR3 runs 12 residues. In nucleotides, the CDR3 is TGTGCCAGCAGCCGGACAGGGGTTGAGCAGTACTTC. Translating it yields CASSRTGVEQYF.

This rearrangement joins TRBV30 to TRBJ1-5; D perhaps matches TRBD1 (5 bases). The CDR3 runs to 15 residues. In germline, CDR1 is GTSNPN, CDR2 SVGIG (reference sequence). V gave up 1 base and J gave up 5 bases, with 15 bases separating them. CDR3 coding DNA: TGTGCCTGGAGTGGGGATAGGGGCTTAGATCAGCCCCAGCATTTT. Protein product: CAWSGDRGLDQPQHF.

The CDR3 region has the DNA TGTGCCAGCAGGGCCCGGACTAGCGGGAGTTTTGCCGGGGAGCTGTTTTTT. This codes for CASRARTSGSFAGELFF. V is TRBV27 and J is TRBJ2-2; 13 bases agree with TRBD2. Trimming took 6 bases from V and 6 from J; bases not matched to a gene: 10. The CDR3 runs 17 residues. Germline V gene sequence: CDR1 MNHEY, CDR2 SMNVEV (reference sequence).

The chain couples TRBV4-1 to TRBJ2-2; TRBD2 matches 9 bases. The V segment lost 2 bases and the J segment 9 bases; nucleotides outside the gene matches: 13. This CDR3 is 17 amino acids long. Germline V gives CDR1 MGHRA, CDR2 YSYEKL. DNA for the CDR3: TGCGCCAGCAGCCAATGGGCTAGCGGGAATGGGCGTCGGGAGCTGTTTTTT. It yields the protein CASSQWASGNGRRELFF.

The chain couples TRBV10-2 to TRBJ2-3, with D possibly matching TRBD2 (5 bases). CDR1 is WSHSY and CDR2 is SAAADI in the germline V gene. V was pared by 5 bases and J by 4 bases, with 13 bases between. This CDR3 contains 14 residues. DNA of the CDR3: TGCGCCAGCAGTCCCTCGGGGAGTGCAGATACGCAGTATTTT. Residues: CASSPSGSADTQYF.

CDR3 amino acids: CATSRALEGATEAFF. The CDR3 DNA sequence: TGTGCCACCAGCAGAGCCTTGGAGGGCGCCACTGAAGCTTTCTTT. J is TRBJ1-1 and V is TRBV15; no definite D call. This CDR3 contains 15 residues. Looked up from germline, CDR1 is LNHNV and CDR2 is YYDKDF (reference sequence). The V end lost 1 base, the J end lost 4 bases, and 13 bases lay between the germline ends.

The chain carries TRBV30 and TRBJ2-2; the match to TRBD2 covers 9 bases. This CDR3 has 16 residues. Germline CDR1 is GTSNPN and CDR2 is SVGIG (reference sequence). J was trimmed by 6 bases and V by 0 bases; bases with no gene match: 8. CDR3 sequence reads: CAWSVLSGSFSGELFF. The CDR3 region has the DNA TGTGCCTGGAGTGTACTTAGCGGGAGTTTTTCCGGGGAGCTGTTTTTT.

This sequence joins TRBV27 and TRBJ2-2; possible D gene TRBD1, 6 bases. The CDR3 loop spans 15 amino acids. Per germline, CDR1 MNHEY and CDR2 SMNVEV (reference sequence). The V end was cut by 3 bases, the J end by 5 bases, with 13 bases between. This chain's CDR3 is CASSLLTGGTGELFF. The CDR3 DNA follows: TGTGCCAGCAGTTTGCTGACAGGCGGAACCGGGGAGCTGTTTTTT.

This chain links TRBV29-1 with TRBJ2-7; D call uncertain. The CDR3 totals 13 residues. V lost 2 bases and J lost 2, with 10 bases in between. CDR1 is SQVTM and CDR2 is ANQGSEA in the germline V gene. The CDR3 is CSVEKRGAYEQYF. The CDR3 nucleotides read TGCAGCGTTGAAAAGCGTGGCGCCTACGAGCAGTACTTC.

The V gene is TRBV7-3, the J gene TRBJ1-1; tentative D call: TRBD1 (6 bases). Germline V lookup: CDR1 SGHTA, CDR2 FQGTGA. The CDR3 contains 13 residues. The V and J ends lost 5 bases and 5 bases respectively, with 12 bases between them. The CDR3 loop is CASSQQGGTEAFF. CDR3 DNA sequence: TGTGCCAGCAGCCAACAGGGAGGGACTGAAGCTTTCTTT. Variable domain in full (rest from reference TRBV7-3 and TRBJ1-1): GAGVSQTPSNKVTEKGKYVELRCDPISGHTALYWYRQSLGQGPEFLIYFQGTGAADDSGLPNDRFFAVRPEGSVSTLKIQRTERGDSAVYLCASSQQGGTEAFFGQGTRLTVV.

Written as DNA, the CDR3 is TGTGCCAGCAGCATCCGGGACAACTACGAGCAGTACTTC. Translated: CASSIRDNYEQYF. The chain employs TRBV5-4 and TRBJ2-7, with D perhaps TRBD1 (6 bases). The CDR3 is 13 residues long. Germline V gene data show CDR1 as SGHNT and CDR2 as YYREEE (reference sequence). V was trimmed by 4 bases and J by 3 bases, leaving 11 bases between them. The full variable domain, rest sourced from reference TRBV5-4 and TRBJ2-7, is ETGVTQSPTHLIKTRGQQVTLRCSSQSGHNTVSWYQQALGQGPQFIFQYYREEENGRGNFPPRFSGLQFPNYSSELNVNALELDDSALYLCASSIRDNYEQYFGPGTRLTVT.

V and J are TRBV6-5 and TRBJ1-1; 11 bases align to TRBD1. Germline lookup yields CDR1 MNHEY and CDR2 SVGAGI. Trimming took 6 bases from V and 0 from J; bases not matched to a gene: 3. The CDR3 is made up of 15 amino acids. CDR3 bases: TGTGCCAGCAGGGGACAGGGGGGGATGAACACTGAAGCTTTCTTT. It yields the protein CASRGQGGMNTEAFF.

The V call is TRBV10-3, the J call TRBJ1-1; 9 bases are shared with TRBD1. CDR1 is ENHRY, CDR2 SYGVKD, per germline. The CDR3 is 14 residues long. J was trimmed by 2 bases and V by 5 bases; bases with no gene match: 3. The CDR3 nucleotides read TGTGCCATCAGTCGACAGGGGGGCAACACTGAAGCTTTCTTT. Amino acids: CAISRQGGNTEAFF.

The V call is TRBV28, the J call TRBJ1-3, with TRBD1 matching 7 bases. CDR1 and CDR2 (germline): MDHEN, SYDVKM. V gave up 6 bases and J gave up 3 bases; unmatched junction bases: 2. This CDR3 is 13 amino acids long. CDR3 protein: CASSDRVGNTIYF. Written as DNA, the CDR3 is TGTGCCAGCAGCGACAGGGTTGGAAACACCATATATTTT.

The chain employs TRBV6-1 and TRBJ1-4; 9 bases line up with TRBD1. Germline V gene lookup returns CDR1 MNHNS and CDR2 SASEGT. The ends lost 1 base at V and 8 bases at J; junction bases unmatched: 8. The CDR3 is 16 amino acids. The CDR3 region is CASSEVSGQGNEKLFF. DNA for the CDR3: TGTGCCAGCAGTGAAGTTTCGGGACAGGGAAACGAAAAACTGTTTTTT.

The sample holds one count of this clone. The V gene is TRBV3-1 (or the pseudogene TRBV3-2), the J gene TRBJ2-3; 10 bases are a match to TRBD2. This CDR3 region has 16 residues. CDR1 is LGHDT and CDR2 is YNNKEL in the germline V gene (reference sequence). With 4 bases clipped from V and 1 base from J, the junction kept 5 bases outside the gene matches. CDR3 loop: CASSLYLAGGTDTQYF. In DNA, the CDR3 is TGTGCCAGCAGCCTCTATCTAGCGGGGGGCACAGATACGCAGTATTTT.

This clone was seen once. This chain connects TRBV12-5 to TRBJ2-1, with D hard to call. This CDR3 is built from 14 residues. V was shortened by 5 bases and J by 2 bases, with 10 bases between the two germline ends. In germline, CDR1 is LGHNT, CDR2 FRNRAP. The CDR3 bases are TGTGCTAGTGGTCCTAGAGCCCCCTACAATGAGCAGTTCTTC. It codes for CASGPRAPYNEQFF.